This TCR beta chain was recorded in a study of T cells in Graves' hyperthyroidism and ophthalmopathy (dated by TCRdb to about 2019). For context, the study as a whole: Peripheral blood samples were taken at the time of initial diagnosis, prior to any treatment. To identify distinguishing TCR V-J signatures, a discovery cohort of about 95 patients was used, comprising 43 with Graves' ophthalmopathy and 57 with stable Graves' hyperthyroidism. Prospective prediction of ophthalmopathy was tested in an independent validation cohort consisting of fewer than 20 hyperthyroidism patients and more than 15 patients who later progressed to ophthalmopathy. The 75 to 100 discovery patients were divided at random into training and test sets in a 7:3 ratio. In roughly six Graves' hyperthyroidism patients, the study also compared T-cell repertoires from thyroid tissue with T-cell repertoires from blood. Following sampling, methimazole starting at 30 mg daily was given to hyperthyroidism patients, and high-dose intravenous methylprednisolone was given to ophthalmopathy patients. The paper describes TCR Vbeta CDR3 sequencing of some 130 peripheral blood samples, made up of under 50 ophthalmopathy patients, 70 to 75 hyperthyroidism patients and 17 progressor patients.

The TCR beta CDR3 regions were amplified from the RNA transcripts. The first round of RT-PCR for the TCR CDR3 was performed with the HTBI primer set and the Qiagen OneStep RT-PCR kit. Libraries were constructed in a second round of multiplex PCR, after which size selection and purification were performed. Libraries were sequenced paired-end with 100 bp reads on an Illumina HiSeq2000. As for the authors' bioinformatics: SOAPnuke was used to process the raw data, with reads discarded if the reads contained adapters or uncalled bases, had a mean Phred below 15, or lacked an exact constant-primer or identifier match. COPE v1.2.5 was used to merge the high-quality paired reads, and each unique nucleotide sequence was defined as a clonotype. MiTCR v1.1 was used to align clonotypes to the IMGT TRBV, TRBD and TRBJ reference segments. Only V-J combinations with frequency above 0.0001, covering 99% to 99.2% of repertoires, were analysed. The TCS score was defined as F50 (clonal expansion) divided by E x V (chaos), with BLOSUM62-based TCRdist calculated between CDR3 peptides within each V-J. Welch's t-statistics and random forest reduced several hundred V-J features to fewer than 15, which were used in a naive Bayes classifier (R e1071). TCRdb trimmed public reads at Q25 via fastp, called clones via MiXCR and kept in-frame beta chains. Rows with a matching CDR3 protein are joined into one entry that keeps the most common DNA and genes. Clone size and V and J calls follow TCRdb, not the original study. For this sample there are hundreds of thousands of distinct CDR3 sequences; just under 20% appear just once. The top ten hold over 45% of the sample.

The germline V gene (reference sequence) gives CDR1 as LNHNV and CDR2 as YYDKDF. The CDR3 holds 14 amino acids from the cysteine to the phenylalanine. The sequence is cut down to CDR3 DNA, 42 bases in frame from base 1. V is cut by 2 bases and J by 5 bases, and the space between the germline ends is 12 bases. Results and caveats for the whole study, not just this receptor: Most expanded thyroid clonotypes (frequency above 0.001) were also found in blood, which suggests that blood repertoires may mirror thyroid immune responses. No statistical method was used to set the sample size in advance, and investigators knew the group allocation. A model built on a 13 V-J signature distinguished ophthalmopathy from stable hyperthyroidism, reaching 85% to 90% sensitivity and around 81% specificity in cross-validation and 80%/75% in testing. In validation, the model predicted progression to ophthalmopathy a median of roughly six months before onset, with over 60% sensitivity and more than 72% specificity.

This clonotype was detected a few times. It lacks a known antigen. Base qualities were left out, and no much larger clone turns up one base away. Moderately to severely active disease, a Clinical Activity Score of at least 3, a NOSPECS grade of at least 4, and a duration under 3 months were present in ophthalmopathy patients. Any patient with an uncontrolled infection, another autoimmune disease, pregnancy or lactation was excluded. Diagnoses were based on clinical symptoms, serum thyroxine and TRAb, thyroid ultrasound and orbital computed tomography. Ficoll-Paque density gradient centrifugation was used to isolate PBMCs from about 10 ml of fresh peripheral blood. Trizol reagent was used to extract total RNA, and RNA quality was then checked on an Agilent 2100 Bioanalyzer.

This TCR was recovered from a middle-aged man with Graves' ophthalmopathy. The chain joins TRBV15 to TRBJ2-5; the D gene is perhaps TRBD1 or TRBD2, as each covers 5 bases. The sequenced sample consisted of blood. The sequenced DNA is TGTGCCACCAGCAGAACGGGACGCTGGGAGACCCAGTACTTC. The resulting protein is CATSRTGRWETQYF. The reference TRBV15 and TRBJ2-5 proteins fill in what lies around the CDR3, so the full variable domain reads DAMVIQNPRYQVTQFGKPVTLSCSQTLNHNVMYWYQQKSSQAPKLLFHYYDKDFNNEADTPDNFQSRRPNTSFCFLDIRSPGLGDTAMYLCATSRTGRWETQYFGPGTRLLVL.